These 17 T cell receptor beta chains were sequenced from one sample in a study of cytomegalovirus exposure and HLA in healthy donors. 13 Jbeta primers and 60 Vbeta primers were used for the PCR. Measured with immunoSEQ multiplex PCR; TCRdb has only the in-frame clones, and not every one. The sample has about 150,000 clones, approximately 72% seen once. Sequenced input: PBMCs. The receptors stem from a man aged 40-50 years in good health and CMV-seronegative.

The chain uses TRBV7-2 and TRBJ2-7; D gene uncertain. The V end was cut by 4 bases, the J end by 3 bases, with 10 bases between. The CDR3 covers 13 residues. Per the germline V gene, CDR1 is SGHTA and CDR2 is FQGNSA. The CDR3 spells CASSSTPRYEQYF. CDR3 coding DNA: TGTGCCAGCAGCTCAACTCCGCGCTACGAGCAGTACTTC.

The rearrangement links TRBV5-6 to TRBJ2-7; tentative D call: TRBD2 (6 bases). V dropped 3 bases and J dropped 5 bases, with 9 bases sitting between them. The CDR3 runs 12 residues. Germline loops: CDR1 SGHDT, CDR2 YYEEEE. As DNA, the CDR3 is TGTGCCAGCAGCTACGGGAGTAACGAGCAGTACTTC. Protein product: CASSYGSNEQYF.

V is TRBV29-1 and J is TRBJ2-1; the D gene is possibly TRBD2 (5 bases). Trimming shortened V by 3 bases and J by 3 bases, and 9 bases separated the two germline ends. This CDR3 spans 13 amino acids. CDR1 and CDR2 from the germline V gene are SQVTM and ANQGSEA. The CDR3 sequence is CSVEGRVYNEQFF. CDR3 DNA: TGCAGCGTTGAGGGGAGAGTCTACAATGAGCAGTTCTTC.

The rearrangement links TRBV23-1 to TRBJ2-1, with 8 bases aligning to TRBD2. TRBV23-1 carries the ORF label, with uncertain function. Trimming cost V 10 bases and J 0 bases; bases outside gene matches: 14. The CDR3 spans 17 residues. The CDR3 region has the DNA TGCGCCAAGGGACTAGACGCCGCCAACAGCTCCTACAATGAGCAGTTCTTC. Its translation is CAKGLDAANSSYNEQFF.

This chain uses TRBV7-6 with TRBJ2-5, with 11 bases aligning to TRBD2. V was pared by 5 bases and J by 2 bases, with 7 bases of the junction left unmatched. The length of the CDR3 is 16 residues. CDR1 and CDR2 (germline): SGHVS, FNYEAQ. In DNA, the CDR3 is TGTGCCAGCAGCCCGATGTTAGCGGGGGGGCAAGAGACCCAGTACTTC. Protein sequence: CASSPMLAGGQETQYF.

This clone turned up a few times. J is TRBJ2-7 and V is TRBV30; the D is unclear. CDR3 length: 12 amino acids. V was trimmed by 0 bases and J by 4 bases, leaving 7 bases between them. Germline values: CDR1 GTSNPN, CDR2 SVGIG (reference sequence). In DNA form, the CDR3 reads TGTGCCTGGAGTGTACGGGTTTACGAGCAGTACTTC. It specifies CAWSVRVYEQYF.

The chain combines TRBV2 with TRBJ1-6; 8 bases align to TRBD1. The trim removed 4 bases at V and 11 bases at J, leaving 16 bases unmatched. Per the germline V gene, CDR1 is SNHLY and CDR2 is FYNNEI. The CDR3 has 17 amino acids. This CDR3 reads CASSGLRTGRKNPPLHF. The CDR3 region has the DNA TGTGCCAGCAGTGGGTTAAGGACAGGGAGGAAGAATCCACCCCTCCACTTT.

The V gene is TRBV7-8, the J gene TRBJ1-3, with no clear D. CDR1 is SGHVS and CDR2 is FQNEAQ in the germline V gene. Trimming took off 5 bases at V and 0 bases at J, with 17 bases between the two ends. CDR3 length equals 17 residues. The chain's CDR3 is CASSPNFRGSSGNTIYF. The CDR3 bases are TGTGCCAGCAGCCCCAACTTTCGGGGAAGCTCTGGAAACACCATATATTTT.

The V call is TRBV2, the J call TRBJ1-6, with D perhaps TRBD1 (5 bases). Germline CDR1 SNHLY, CDR2 FYNNEI. The V and J ends lost 5 bases and 9 bases respectively, with 11 bases between them. The CDR3 is 13 residues long. The CDR3 is CASSTGGFSPLHF. CDR3 sequence (DNA): TGTGCCAGCAGTACAGGAGGGTTTTCACCCCTCCACTTT.

The J gene is TRBJ2-1, the V gene TRBV18; a weak D match, TRBD1 (6 bases). CDR1 and CDR2 from the germline V gene are KGHSH and LQKENI. The CDR3 spans 15 residues. V was cut by 3 bases and J by 0 bases, with 9 bases left in between. CDR3 bases: TGTGCCAGCTCACCCAGGGACACCTCCTACAATGAGCAGTTCTTC. Translation gives CASSPRDTSYNEQFF.

V and J are TRBV11-2 and TRBJ2-7; the match to TRBD1 covers 11 bases. V lost 3 bases and J lost 7; bases outside the gene matches: 8. This CDR3 has 15 amino acids. CDR1 SGHAT and CDR2 FQNNGV come from the germline V gene. DNA of the CDR3: TGTGCCAGCAGCTTTACCTGGGACAGGGGGGGTGAGCAGTACTTC. This gives the protein CASSFTWDRGGEQYF. The whole variable domain, filled in from reference TRBV11-2 and TRBJ2-7, reads EAGVAQSPRYKIIEKRQSVAFWCNPISGHATLYWYQQILGQGPKLLIQFQNNGVVDDSQLPKDRFSAERLKGVDSTLKIQPAKLEDSAVYLCASSFTWDRGGEQYFGPGTRLTVT.

The chain couples TRBV29-1 to TRBJ2-1; D possibly corresponds to TRBD2 (5 bases). V gave up 7 bases and J gave up 9 bases, with 19 bases separating them. The CDR3 is made up of 13 amino acids. CDR1 is SQVTM and CDR2 is ANQGSEA in the germline V gene. As DNA, the CDR3 is TGCAGCGCCTCTTTAGGAGGTCGTGGTGAGCAGTTCTTC. Its protein is CSASLGGRGEQFF.

This clone was seen more than once but under ten times. The chain couples TRBV6-6 to TRBJ1-5; 8 bases align to TRBD1. The germline V gene has CDR1 MNHNY and CDR2 SVGAGI (reference sequence). The CDR3 runs 16 residues. J lost 0 bases, V lost 7 bases, and 8 bases had no gene match. Here the CDR3 DNA reads TGTGCCAGCATCGACCGACAGGGGAATAGCAATCAGCCCCAGCATTTT. Translating it yields CASIDRQGNSNQPQHF.

This clone was observed once. The chain is built from TRBV30 and TRBJ1-1; TRBD1 matches 9 bases. This CDR3 has 12 amino acids. With V trimmed by 5 bases and J by 9 bases, 7 bases remained unmatched. From germline, CDR1 is GTSNPN and CDR2 SVGIG (reference sequence). This CDR3 is CAWVQGALKAFF. CDR3 bases: TGTGCCTGGGTACAGGGGGCGCTTAAAGCTTTCTTT.

This chain uses TRBV5-6 with TRBJ1-1, with unresolved D. Germline CDR1 reads SGHDT; CDR2 reads YYEEEE. The V and J ends lost 3 bases and 8 bases respectively, with 11 bases between them. The CDR3 spans 12 residues. The CDR3 protein is CASSSPDWEAFF. The CDR3 DNA sequence: TGTGCCAGCAGCTCCCCCGACTGGGAAGCTTTCTTT.

V is TRBV5-1 and J is TRBJ2-1, with 9 bases identical to TRBD2. The CDR3 contains 14 residues. Trimming at V came to 6 bases and at J to 5 bases, leaving 6 bases not matched to a gene. Germline V gives CDR1 SGHRS, CDR2 YFSETQ. CDR3 residues: CASIRSSGDNEQFF. The CDR3 DNA reads as TGCGCCAGCATTCGTTCTAGCGGGGACAATGAGCAGTTCTTC. The whole variable domain, filled in from reference TRBV5-1 and TRBJ2-1, reads KAGVTQTPRYLIKTRGQQVTLSCSPISGHRSVSWYQQTPGQGLQFLFEYFSETQRNKGNFPGRFSGRQFSNSRSEMNVSTLELGDSALYLCASIRSSGDNEQFFGPGTRLTVL.

In nucleotides, the CDR3 is TGCGCCAGCAGCCAAGACGTGGTCGGGGCCGGGGAGCTGTTTTTT. This gives the protein CASSQDVVGAGELFF. The chain couples TRBV4-3 to TRBJ2-2, with D possibly TRBD2 on 5 matching bases. This CDR3 has 15 residues. V lost 0 bases and J 6 bases, leaving 11 bases between the germline ends. The germline gives CDR1 LGHNA, CDR2 YSLEER.